This T cell receptor beta chain stems from a study of blood T cell repertoires in COVID-19. Overall study context: Acute-phase and convalescent COVID-19 samples originated in the United States, Italy and Spain. Sample material is recorded as cDNA or gDNA derived from T cells, B-cell-depleted T cells, or PBMCs.

Under the authors' procedure: Counts of nucleated cells, estimated from reference gene primer amplification, were obtained. Here immunoSEQ multiplex PCR was the method, and the copy in TCRdb shows in-frame clones only, minus some. V, J and clone size are taken as reported in that table, and D and trimming were inferred from the DNA itself. The table includes about 140,000 clones, 75% to 90% detected once. The CDR3 runs to 16 residues. Sequencing input: peripheral blood. The chain recombines TRBV21-1 with TRBJ2-7; the table's D call of TRBD2 was not tested on the DNA. TRBV21-1 is a known pseudogene. The sequence came from a human donor in a cohort sampled during active COVID-19. The CDR3 loop reads CASISKGREYTYEQYV. The CDR3 DNA sequence: TGTGCCAGCATAAGTAAAGGTCGGGAATACACCTACGAGCAGTACGTC.